This TCR beta chain was sequenced for a study of shared clonotypes between healthy human individuals. The study, taken as a whole, reports: The study sampled only blood, and tissue repertoires likely differ.

Terminally differentiated effector memory CD45RA+ cells were excluded from the naive CD8 cells, which were CD45RO-negative and positively selected for CCR7. The donors were all Caucasian adults (living in Nashville, Tennessee). This clone was recorded once. Antigen: not known. This CDR3 spans 15 amino acids. Germline V CDR1 and CDR2: SGHTA, FQGNSA. The V gene end was trimmed by 4 bases and the J gene end by 4 bases; junction bases not matched to a gene: 6. Method: immunoSEQ multiplex PCR; TCRdb's copy keeps in-frame clones and lacks some. Counted here are 700,000 to 950,000 clones, around 96% occurring once; the ten biggest clones make up under 0.25%.

The sequence came from a man aged 30 to 39 in good health. The chain recombines TRBV7-2 with TRBJ2-7, with 11 bases aligning to TRBD2. The sequencing sample was made of naive CD8+ T cells sorted from blood. CDR3 in DNA: TGTGCCAGCAGCTCGGTAGCGGGAGGGTTGTACGAGCAGTACTTC. The encoded protein is CASSSVAGGLYEQYF. Variable domain in full (rest from reference TRBV7-2 and TRBJ2-7): GAGVSQSPSNKVTEKGKDVELRCDPISGHTALYWYRQSLGQGLEFLIYFQGNSAPDKSGLPSDRFSAERTGGSVSTLTIQRTQQEDSAVYLCASSSVAGGLYEQYFGPGTRLTVT.